This T cell receptor beta chain was sequenced during a study of blood T cell repertoires in COVID-19. Study at large: The United States, Italy and Spain were the sources of the acute and convalescent COVID-19 samples. PBMCs, B-cell-depleted T cells, or T cells were the source of the cDNA or gDNA that made up the material.

The CDR3 length is 18 residues. Original methodology: Amplification of reference gene primers provided the estimated nucleated cell counts. Produced via immunoSEQ multiplex PCR; TCRdb's table is partial and in-frame only. Clonal size and the V and J genes are those of that table, whereas D and trimming came from the DNA. The table lists about 150,000 clones, around four fifths of them singletons. The chain uses TRBV21-1 and TRBJ2-7; TRBD2, the table's D call, was not compared with the DNA. TRBV21-1 is termed a pseudogene. What was sequenced was peripheral blood. The TCR sequence derives from a man between 60 and 75 years old who had recovered from COVID-19. The CDR3 region is CASSKVETRGNGSYEQYF. CDR3 coding DNA: TGTGCCAGCAGCAAAGTGGAAACCCGGGGGAACGGCTCCTACGAGCAGTACTTC.